The T cell receptor beta chain under discussion was sequenced for a study of T cells in Graves' hyperthyroidism and ophthalmopathy. Study results and caveats: Ophthalmopathy was model-predicted a median around 6.1 months pre-onset.

Using RNA transcripts as the source, TCR beta CDR3 regions were amplified. The HTBI primer set served for first-round RT-PCR of the TCR CDR3. In TCRdb, the multiplex PCR reads were re-called with MiXCR into one record per CDR3 protein. The sample includes 350,000 or so distinct CDR3 sequences, around 23% of them seen just once. CDR1 and CDR2 from the germline V gene are SGHTA and FQGNSA. The CDR3 contains 11 residues. There are a few counts of this clonotype. The antigen is not known. Mismatch with germline at one junction end may stem from a read error. Hyperthyroidism had been newly diagnosed in patients aged 18 to 65, and its duration was under 2 months.

Input material: blood. The receptor was derived from a woman aged 45 to 65 with Graves' hyperthyroidism. The chain links TRBV7-2 to TRBJ2-7; no definite D call. For the CDR3, the DNA is TGTGCCAGCAGCCATTCCTTCGAGCAGTACTTC. Its protein is CASSHSFEQYF.